Listed below are T cell receptor beta chains from one sample, sequenced in a study of CD8+ T cells in alopecia areata. The protocol was immunoSEQ multiplex PCR, while the TCRdb copy is restricted to in-frame clones and leaves out a portion. Of 79,000 or so clones in the sample, 66% were seen once. The sample consisted of CD8+ T cells sorted from blood, taken at week 24, from a patient treated with tofacitinib. These receptors were collected from a human donor with alopecia areata. CDR3s include the opening cysteine and the closing phenylalanine or tryptophan. Each record gives: V gene, D gene, clone size, J gene, CDR3 protein, CDR3 DNA. A D gene is named only where the DNA matches it firmly. Clone size is given for some rows only: seen once, a few or many times, or a class if the clone is expanded.

V gene: TRBV7-9
D gene: .
clone size: .
J gene: TRBJ2-2
CDR3 protein: CASSPKGWEELFF
CDR3 DNA: TGTGCCAGCAGCCCGAAGGGATGGGAGGAGCTGTTTTTT

V gene: TRBV29-1
D gene: TRBD2
clone size: .
J gene: TRBJ2-5
CDR3 protein: CSVVGERGETQYF
CDR3 DNA: TGCAGCGTTGTGGGGGAGCGGGGCGAGACCCAGTACTTC

V gene: TRBV7-9
D gene: TRBD2
clone size: .
J gene: TRBJ2-3
CDR3 protein: CASSQRDSTDTQYF
CDR3 DNA: TGTGCCAGCAGCCAGCGGGACTCCACAGATACGCAGTATTTT

V gene: TRBV19
D gene: .
clone size: .
J gene: TRBJ2-1
CDR3 protein: CASSMGGPYNEQFF
CDR3 DNA: TGTGCCAGTAGTATGGGGGGGCCCTACAATGAGCAGTTCTTC

V gene: TRBV4-1
D gene: .
clone size: .
J gene: TRBJ2-7
CDR3 protein: CASSQGRRAYEQYF
CDR3 DNA: TGCGCCAGCAGCCAAGGTAGGAGGGCCTACGAGCAGTACTTC

V gene: TRBV7-2
D gene: TRBD2
clone size: .
J gene: TRBJ2-5
CDR3 protein: CASSLEGRGSQETQYF
CDR3 DNA: TGTGCCAGCAGCTTAGAAGGGCGGGGGTCGCAAGAGACCCAGTACTTC

V gene: TRBV4-1
D gene: .
clone size: .
J gene: TRBJ1-6
CDR3 protein: CASSQATDPPDNSPLHF
CDR3 DNA: TGCGCCAGCAGCCAAGCGACAGATCCTCCTGATAATTCACCCCTCCACTTT

V gene: TRBV27
D gene: .
clone size: .
J gene: TRBJ2-7
CDR3 protein: CASREGYEQYF
CDR3 DNA: TGTGCCAGCAGGGAAGGCTACGAGCAGTACTTC

V gene: TRBV4-1
D gene: .
clone size: .
J gene: TRBJ2-2
CDR3 protein: CASSQGTDNTGELFF
CDR3 DNA: TGCGCCAGCAGCCAAGGGACAGATAACACCGGGGAGCTGTTTTTT

V gene: TRBV7-2
D gene: .
clone size: .
J gene: TRBJ1-1
CDR3 protein: CASSLAARAAPNTEAFF
CDR3 DNA: TGTGCCAGCAGCTTAGCCGCGAGAGCAGCTCCCAACACTGAAGCTTTCTTT

V gene: TRBV25-1
D gene: .
clone size: .
J gene: TRBJ2-5
CDR3 protein: CASSLTAFQETQYF
CDR3 DNA: TGTGCCAGCAGCCTAACAGCTTTCCAAGAGACCCAGTACTTC

V gene: TRBV5-1
D gene: .
clone size: .
J gene: TRBJ2-7
CDR3 protein: CASSLARAAYEQYF
CDR3 DNA: TGTGCCAGCAGCTTGGCTCGAGCGGCCTACGAGCAGTACTTC

V gene: TRBV5-6
D gene: .
clone size: .
J gene: TRBJ1-2
CDR3 protein: CASSLYPGANYGYTF
CDR3 DNA: TGTGCCAGCAGCTTGTATCCAGGGGCTAACTATGGCTACACCTTC

V gene: TRBV6-5
D gene: TRBD1
clone size: many
J gene: TRBJ2-1
CDR3 protein: CASSDSDRGEQFF
CDR3 DNA: TGTGCCAGCAGTGACTCGGACAGGGGTGAGCAGTTCTTC

V gene: TRBV27
D gene: TRBD2
clone size: .
J gene: TRBJ2-5
CDR3 protein: CASSFRGGEETQYF
CDR3 DNA: TGTGCCAGCAGTTTTCGCGGGGGGGAAGAGACCCAGTACTTC

V gene: TRBV6-6
D gene: TRBD1
clone size: .
J gene: TRBJ2-4
CDR3 protein: CASRLIGQGANIQYF
CDR3 DNA: TGTGCCAGCAGGCTAATCGGACAGGGGGCGAACATTCAGTACTTC

V gene: TRBV9
D gene: .
clone size: .
J gene: TRBJ2-7
CDR3 protein: CASSVDGAQDEQYF
CDR3 DNA: TGTGCCAGCAGCGTAGATGGGGCCCAGGACGAGCAGTACTTC

V gene: TRBV27
D gene: TRBD1
clone size: .
J gene: TRBJ2-3
CDR3 protein: CASSFLAGGRTDTQYF
CDR3 DNA: TGTGCCAGCAGTTTTCTGGCAGGGGGCCGCACAGATACGCAGTATTTT

V gene: TRBV9
D gene: .
clone size: .
J gene: TRBJ2-7
CDR3 protein: CASSAKGYEQYF
CDR3 DNA: TGTGCCAGCAGCGCTAAGGGATACGAGCAGTACTTC

V gene: TRBV18
D gene: TRBD1
clone size: few
J gene: TRBJ2-5
CDR3 protein: CASSRPGQGLETQYF
CDR3 DNA: TGTGCCAGCTCTCGTCCGGGACAGGGTTTGGAGACCCAGTACTTC

V gene: TRBV6-5
D gene: .
clone size: once
J gene: TRBJ1-2
CDR3 protein: CASRQQGMNGYTF
CDR3 DNA: TGTGCCAGCAGGCAACAGGGTATGAATGGCTACACCTTC

V gene: TRBV4-3
D gene: .
clone size: .
J gene: TRBJ2-5
CDR3 protein: CASSQEMGLPYAETQYF
CDR3 DNA: TGCGCCAGCAGCCAAGAGATGGGACTGCCCTACGCTGAGACCCAGTACTTC

V gene: TRBV4-1
D gene: .
clone size: once
J gene: TRBJ2-2
CDR3 protein: CASSQASGLGELFF
CDR3 DNA: TGCGCCAGCAGCCAAGCCTCAGGTCTCGGGGAGCTGTTTTTT

V gene: TRBV15
D gene: TRBD1
clone size: .
J gene: TRBJ2-3
CDR3 protein: CATSPGQGMRTDTQYF
CDR3 DNA: TGTGCCACCAGCCCCGGACAGGGGATGCGAACAGATACGCAGTATTTT

V gene: TRBV27
D gene: .
clone size: .
J gene: TRBJ1-3
CDR3 protein: CASSLVGAGGNTIYF
CDR3 DNA: TGTGCCAGCAGTTTGGTGGGGGCGGGTGGAAACACCATATATTTT